Following are 6 T cell receptor beta chains from one sample sequenced in a study of blood T cell repertoires in COVID-19. The data were produced by immunoSEQ multiplex PCR, yet TCRdb's version contains in-frame clones alone and is incomplete. Of about 83,000 clones in the sample, around nine tenths were seen once. The sample was peripheral blood. The receptors were gathered from a man older than 75 with active or convalescent COVID-19.

The chain links TRBV21-1 to TRBJ1-5; TRBD1, the table's D call, lacks a check against the DNA. TRBV21-1 is a recognized pseudogene. CDR3 length: 13 residues. CDR3 loop: CASSKGRAGPQHF. The CDR3 DNA follows: TGTGCCAGCAGCAAAGGGCGAGCAGGGCCCCAGCATTTT.

The rearrangement joins TRBV2 to TRBJ1-2; D might be TRBD1 (6 bases). The V end was cut by 2 bases, the J end by 8 bases, with 15 bases between. This CDR3 is 14 amino acids long. The germline CDR1 and CDR2 sequences are SNHLY and FYNNEI. The CDR3 coding sequence is TGTGCCAGCAGTGAAATACAGGGAGTTGAGGGCTACACCTTC. Translated: CASSEIQGVEGYTF.

This chain joins TRBV6-5 and TRBJ2-5; maybe TRBD2 (6 bases). Germline CDR1 MNHEY, CDR2 SVGAGI. V was pared by 5 bases and J by 5 bases, with 15 bases between. The CDR3 spans 14 residues. Here the CDR3 reads CASSTGVAWETQYF. CDR3 in DNA: TGTGCCAGCAGTACGGGAGTAGCGTGGGAGACCCAGTACTTC.

This chain joins TRBV6-1 and TRBJ1-4, with 9 bases fitting TRBD1. This CDR3 comprises 16 residues. Per the germline V gene, CDR1 is MNHNS and CDR2 is SASEGT. V dropped 4 bases and J dropped 7; count of bases not matched to a gene: 10. The CDR3 DNA is TGTGCCAGCAGTGTATCAACAGGGGGCCGGGGTGAAAAACTGTTTTTT. The encoded protein is CASSVSTGGRGEKLFF.

The V and J genes are TRBV6-5 and TRBJ1-1; weak D call: TRBD1 (6 bases). The length of the CDR3 is 15 residues. Trimming removed 7 bases at V and 0 bases at J, with 15 bases between. Germline V gene lookup returns CDR1 MNHEY and CDR2 SVGAGI. The CDR3 sequence is CASTRRGAVNTEAFF. Here the CDR3 DNA reads TGTGCCAGCACCCGGCGGGGGGCCGTGAACACTGAAGCTTTCTTT.

V is TRBV27 and J is TRBJ2-2, with D maybe TRBD1 (6 bases). V gave up 6 bases and J gave up 2 bases, with 16 bases separating them. The CDR3 is 16 amino acids. CDR1 and CDR2 (germline): MNHEY, SMNVEV (reference sequence). The CDR3: CASRSSGTLNTGELFF. The DNA for the CDR3 is TGTGCCAGCAGATCATCGGGGACACTTAACACCGGGGAGCTGTTTTTT.